These T cell receptor beta chains were read from a single sample in a study of T-cell reconstitution after alpha-beta-depleted transplantation in children. Via MiXCR, TCRdb re-called the PCR reads, giving one row per CDR3 protein. The profile covers approximately 98,000 distinct CDR3 sequences, with 6.4% appearing a single time and around 23% taken by the ten largest. Sample: PBMCs, mostly from graft donor cells, taken 360 days after TCRalphabeta/CD19-depleted stem cell transplant. The receptors stem from a male patient aged 2-9 years who had a stem cell transplant for acute lymphoblastic leukemia, so the T cells may come from the graft donor. Both conserved end residues are part of each CDR3. A D gene is named only where the DNA matches it firmly. Not all rows give a size; the values are once, few, many and, for expanded clones, a class.

CDR3aa: CASSLAVGHGARDTQYF; CDR3nt: TGTGCCAGCAGCTTAGCGGTCGGACACGGCGCCCGAGATACGCAGTATTTT; v_gene: TRBV7-6; abundance: -; j_gene: TRBJ2-3; d_gene: -
CDR3aa: CASSFLQRSYEQYF; CDR3nt: TGCGCCAGCAGCTTTCTGCAGCGCTCCTACGAGCAGTACTTC; v_gene: TRBV5-1; abundance: many; j_gene: TRBJ2-7; d_gene: -
CDR3aa: CASSQVNQETQYF; CDR3nt: TGTGCCAGCAGCCAAGTCAATCAAGAGACCCAGTACTTC; v_gene: TRBV3-1; abundance: many; j_gene: TRBJ2-5; d_gene: -
CDR3aa: CASSLFWEGGKLFF; CDR3nt: TGTGCCAGCAGTTTGTTTTGGGAAGGTGGAAAACTGTTTTTT; v_gene: TRBV28; abundance: many; j_gene: TRBJ1-4; d_gene: -
CDR3aa: CASRKGQLAGRNTQYF; CDR3nt: TGTGCCAGCAGAAAGGGTCAACTAGCGGGGCGGAATACGCAGTATTTT; v_gene: TRBV11-2; abundance: -; j_gene: TRBJ2-3; d_gene: TRBD2
CDR3aa: CASSQDEAGGMWKQYF; CDR3nt: TGCGCCAGCAGCCAAGATGAGGCGGGCGGGATGTGGAAGCAGTACTTC; v_gene: TRBV4-3; abundance: many; j_gene: TRBJ2-7; d_gene: -
CDR3aa: CATSRERTDTNTEAFF; CDR3nt: TGTGCCACCAGCAGAGAGAGGACAGATACTAACACTGAAGCTTTCTTT; v_gene: TRBV15; abundance: -; j_gene: TRBJ1-1; d_gene: -
CDR3aa: CASSRDRWRDGYTF; CDR3nt: TGTGCCAGCAGCCGGGACAGATGGAGAGATGGCTACACCTTC; v_gene: TRBV25-1; abundance: few; j_gene: TRBJ1-2; d_gene: TRBD1
CDR3aa: CASSQMGAGATEQYF; CDR3nt: TGTGCCAGCAGCCAAATGGGAGCGGGAGCGACCGAGCAGTACTTC; v_gene: TRBV7-2; abundance: few; j_gene: TRBJ2-7; d_gene: TRBD2
CDR3aa: CASSPSNTGELFF; CDR3nt: TGTGCCAGCAGCCCCTCGAACACCGGGGAGCTGTTTTTT; v_gene: TRBV7-2; abundance: -; j_gene: TRBJ2-2; d_gene: -
CDR3aa: CASSWGTSEKLFF; CDR3nt: TGTGCCAGCAGTTGGGGGACAAGTGAAAAACTGTTTTTT; v_gene: TRBV6-5; abundance: -; j_gene: TRBJ1-4; d_gene: -
CDR3aa: CASIFGGYGYTF; CDR3nt: TGTGCCAGCATCTTTGGGGGTTATGGCTACACCTTC; v_gene: TRBV12-3/TRBV12-4; abundance: many; j_gene: TRBJ1-2; d_gene: -
CDR3aa: CASSNPYNEQFF; CDR3nt: TGTGCCAGCAGCAACCCTTACAATGAGCAGTTCTTC; v_gene: TRBV7-2; abundance: many; j_gene: TRBJ2-1; d_gene: -
CDR3aa: CVSTEASRGCTDTQYF; CDR3nt: TGTGTCAGCACCGAAGCTAGCAGGGGCTGCACAGATACGCAGTATTTT; v_gene: TRBV4-2; abundance: once; j_gene: TRBJ2-3; d_gene: -
CDR3aa: CATQDWGRGEQYF; CDR3nt: TGTGCCACCCAAGACTGGGGTAGGGGCGAGCAGTACTTC; v_gene: TRBV28; abundance: many; j_gene: TRBJ2-7; d_gene: -
CDR3aa: CASSYRIAGEGEQYF; CDR3nt: TGTGCCAGCAGTTACCGTATAGCGGGAGAAGGCGAGCAGTACTTC; v_gene: TRBV6-5; abundance: -; j_gene: TRBJ2-7; d_gene: TRBD2
CDR3aa: CASSSGLADHNEQFF; CDR3nt: TGTGCCAGCAGCTCGGGACTAGCGGACCACAATGAGCAGTTCTTC; v_gene: TRBV7-6; abundance: few; j_gene: TRBJ2-1; d_gene: TRBD2
CDR3aa: CASSPGTGLDTQYF; CDR3nt: TGTGCCAGCAGTCCCGGGACAGGGCTTGATACGCAGTATTTT; v_gene: TRBV2; abundance: many; j_gene: TRBJ2-3; d_gene: TRBD1
CDR3aa: CATSRVYPGTRRETQYF; CDR3nt: TGTGCCACCAGCAGAGTTTATCCCGGGACCCGGAGGGAGACCCAGTACTTC; v_gene: TRBV15; abundance: many; j_gene: TRBJ2-5; d_gene: -
CDR3aa: CSARWRGPKDTQYF; CDR3nt: TGCAGTGCTAGATGGAGGGGGCCTAAAGATACGCAGTATTTT; v_gene: TRBV20-1; abundance: many; j_gene: TRBJ2-3; d_gene: -
CDR3aa: CASSQAGDQNWRSGNTIYF; CDR3nt: TGTGCCAGCAGCCAAGCTGGGGACCAGAACTGGAGATCTGGAAACACCATATATTTT; v_gene: TRBV4-2; abundance: many; j_gene: TRBJ1-3; d_gene: -
CDR3aa: CASSILDRGPDTQYF; CDR3nt: TGCGCCAGCAGTATCCTGGACAGGGGACCAGATACGCAGTATTTT; v_gene: TRBV4-3; abundance: many; j_gene: TRBJ2-3; d_gene: TRBD1
CDR3aa: CASSLGDHFTDTQYF; CDR3nt: TGTGCCAGCAGCCTAGGGGACCATTTCACAGATACGCAGTATTTT; v_gene: TRBV3-1; abundance: few; j_gene: TRBJ2-3; d_gene: -
CDR3aa: CASSRGTSGRYEQYF; CDR3nt: TGCGCCAGCAGCCGAGGGACTAGCGGCAGGTACGAGCAGTACTTC; v_gene: TRBV4-3; abundance: many; j_gene: TRBJ2-7; d_gene: TRBD2
CDR3aa: CSARDPYEQYF; CDR3nt: TGCAGTGCTAGAGACCCTTACGAGCAGTACTTC; v_gene: TRBV20-1; abundance: many; j_gene: TRBJ2-7; d_gene: -
CDR3aa: CASSVAKLSDTQYF; CDR3nt: TGTGCCAGCAGCGTAGCCAAATTGTCAGATACGCAGTATTTT; v_gene: TRBV9; abundance: -; j_gene: TRBJ2-3; d_gene: -
CDR3aa: CASSMTQSTGELFF; CDR3nt: TGCGCCAGCAGCATGACCCAGTCCACCGGGGAGCTGTTTTTT; v_gene: TRBV5-1; abundance: many; j_gene: TRBJ2-2; d_gene: -
CDR3aa: CASIPSPDTQYF; CDR3nt: TGTGCCAGCATCCCCAGCCCAGATACGCAGTATTTT; v_gene: TRBV7-9; abundance: many; j_gene: TRBJ2-3; d_gene: -